There are many counts of the clone carrying this T cell receptor (beta chain). Its target is unknown. This sample was included in a study of blood T cells in healthy people across ages. The authors ran a second PCR of roughly 7 to 11 cycles using a sample-barcoded 5' primer and a J-beta primer mix. TCRdb re-called the 5' RACE reads with MiXCR, one entry per CDR3 protein. In the table there are roughly 1,700,000 distinct CDR3 sequences, 28% of which are singletons. Findings of the study overall: A strong correlation between TCR beta diversity and naive T cell percentage was seen. Per-million-T-cell TCR beta diversity fell roughly linearly with age.

Losses at the gene ends were 4 bases for V and 4 bases for J; bases not matched to a gene: 7. Germline assignment: CDR1 ENHRY and CDR2 SYGVKD. CDR3 length: 15 amino acids. The source material was blood. V is TRBV10-3 and J is TRBJ2-7, with 10 bases fitting TRBD1. The source is a woman under 40 in good health. The CDR3 DNA reads as TGTGCCATCAGTGGCGTCGGACAGGGGGGATACGAGCAGTACTTC. Translating gives CAISGVGQGGYEQYF.